This paragraph covers one T cell receptor (beta chain) sequence. The data were taken from a study of T-cell memory formation after mild COVID-19. Via MiXCR, TCRdb re-called the 5' RACE reads, giving one row per CDR3 protein. The data hold just under 350,000 distinct CDR3 sequences, with roughly 13% observed a single time. This TCR came from a man aged 18 to 29 who had mild COVID-19 (a few samples of this study predate the infection). Cell type and time point are not known. Sequenced input: PBMCs or a T cell subset sorted from them (not recorded which).

The CDR3 here is CASSYNPNTEAFF. The DNA for the CDR3 is TGTGCCAGCAGTTACAATCCGAACACTGAAGCTTTCTTT. The chain is built from TRBV6-2 or TRBV6-3 and TRBJ1-1; unclear D gene. The length of the CDR3 is 13 residues. Germline lookup yields CDR1 MNHEY and CDR2 SVGEGT. Between the trimmed V and J ends, which lost 2 bases and 1 base, there was a span of 5 bases.